This entry concerns a single T cell receptor beta chain. The antigen remains unidentified. This entry is derived from a study of graft-versus-host responses after intestinal transplantation. This CDR3 comprises 12 residues. Trimming removed 6 bases at V and 5 bases at J, with 11 bases between. Germline V gene sequence: CDR1 MNHNS, CDR2 SASEGT. Measured with immunoSEQ multiplex PCR; TCRdb has only the in-frame clones, and not every one. The data hold tens of thousands of clones, with around nine tenths observed a single time. Sample: unstimulated CD4+ T cells sorted from spleen or lymph node cells, taken before intestinal transplant. V gene TRBV6-1 combines with J gene TRBJ2-7; no reliable D call. The sequence was obtained from a human donor who received an intestinal transplant. This CDR3 reads CASSLNRHEQYF. The CDR3 DNA sequence: TGTGCCAGCAGCCTCAATCGCCACGAGCAGTACTTC.